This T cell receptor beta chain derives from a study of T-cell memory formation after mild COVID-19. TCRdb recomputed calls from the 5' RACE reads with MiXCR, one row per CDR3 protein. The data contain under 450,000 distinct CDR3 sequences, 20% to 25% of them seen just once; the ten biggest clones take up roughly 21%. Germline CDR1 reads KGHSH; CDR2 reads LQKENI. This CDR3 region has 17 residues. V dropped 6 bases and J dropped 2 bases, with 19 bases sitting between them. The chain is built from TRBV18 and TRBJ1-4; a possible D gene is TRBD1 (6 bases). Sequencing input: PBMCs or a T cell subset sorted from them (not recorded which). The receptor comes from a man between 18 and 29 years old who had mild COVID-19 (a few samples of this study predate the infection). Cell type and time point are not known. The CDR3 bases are TGTGCCAGCTCGCGAATCGGGGGCGCGAGCACTAATGAAAAACTGTTTTTT. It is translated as CASSRIGGASTNEKLFF.